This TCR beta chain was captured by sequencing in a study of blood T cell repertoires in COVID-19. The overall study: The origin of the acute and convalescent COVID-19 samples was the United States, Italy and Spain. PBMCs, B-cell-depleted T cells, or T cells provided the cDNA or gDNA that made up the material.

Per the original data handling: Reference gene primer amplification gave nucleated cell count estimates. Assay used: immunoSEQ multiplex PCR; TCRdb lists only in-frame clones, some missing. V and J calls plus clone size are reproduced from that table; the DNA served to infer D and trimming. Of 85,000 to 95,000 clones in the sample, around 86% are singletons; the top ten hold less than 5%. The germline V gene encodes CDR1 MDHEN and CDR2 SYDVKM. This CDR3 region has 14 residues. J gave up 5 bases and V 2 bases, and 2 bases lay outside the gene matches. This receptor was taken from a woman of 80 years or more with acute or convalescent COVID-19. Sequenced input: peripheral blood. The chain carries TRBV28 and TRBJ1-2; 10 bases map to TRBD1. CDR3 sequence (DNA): TGTGCCAGCAGTTTAGGGACAGGGGTTTATGGCTACACCTTC. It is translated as CASSLGTGVYGYTF.